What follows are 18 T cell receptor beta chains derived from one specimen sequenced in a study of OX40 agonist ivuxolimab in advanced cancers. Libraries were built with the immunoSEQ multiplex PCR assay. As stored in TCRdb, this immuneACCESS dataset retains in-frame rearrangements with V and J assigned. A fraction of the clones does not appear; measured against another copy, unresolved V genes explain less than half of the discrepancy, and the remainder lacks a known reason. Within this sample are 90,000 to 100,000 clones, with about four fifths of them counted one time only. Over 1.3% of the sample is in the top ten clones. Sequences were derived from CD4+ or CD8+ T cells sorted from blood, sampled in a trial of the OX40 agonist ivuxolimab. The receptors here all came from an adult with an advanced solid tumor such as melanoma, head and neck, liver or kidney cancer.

CDR3 region: CASSASSGNTIYF. CDR3 coding DNA: TGTGCCAGCTCCGCCAGCTCTGGAAACACCATATATTTT. The chain combines TRBV18 with TRBJ1-3; unclear D gene. The CDR3 extends over 13 amino acids. Germline values: CDR1 KGHSH, CDR2 LQKENI. V was pared by 6 bases and J by 0 bases, with 6 bases between.

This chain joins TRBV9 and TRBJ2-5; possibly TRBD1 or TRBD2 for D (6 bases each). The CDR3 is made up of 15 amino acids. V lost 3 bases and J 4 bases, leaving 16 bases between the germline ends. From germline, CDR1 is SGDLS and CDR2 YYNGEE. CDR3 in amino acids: CASSARGEEGETQYF. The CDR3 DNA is TGTGCCAGCAGCGCGAGGGGGGAAGAGGGAGAGACCCAGTACTTC.

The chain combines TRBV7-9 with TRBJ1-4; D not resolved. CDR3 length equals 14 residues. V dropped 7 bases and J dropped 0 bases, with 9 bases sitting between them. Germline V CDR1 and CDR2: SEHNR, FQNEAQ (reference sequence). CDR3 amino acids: CASIQSPTNEKLFF. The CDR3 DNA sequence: TGTGCCAGCATACAGTCTCCAACTAATGAAAAACTGTTTTTT.

CDR3: CASSWGTGGNQPQHF. For the CDR3, the DNA is TGCGCCAGCAGCTGGGGGACAGGGGGGAATCAGCCCCAGCATTTT. This chain joins TRBV5-1 and TRBJ1-5; 11 bases fit TRBD1. This CDR3 region has 15 residues. Germline V gene lookup returns CDR1 SGHRS and CDR2 YFSETQ. J gave up 4 bases and V 3 bases, and 3 bases lay outside the gene matches.

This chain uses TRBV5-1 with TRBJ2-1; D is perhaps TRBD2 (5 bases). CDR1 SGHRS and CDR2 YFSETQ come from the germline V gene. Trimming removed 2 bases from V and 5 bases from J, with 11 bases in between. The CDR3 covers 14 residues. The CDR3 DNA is TGCGCCAGCAGCTTAACTAGGGTACACAATGAGCAGTTCTTC. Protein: CASSLTRVHNEQFF.

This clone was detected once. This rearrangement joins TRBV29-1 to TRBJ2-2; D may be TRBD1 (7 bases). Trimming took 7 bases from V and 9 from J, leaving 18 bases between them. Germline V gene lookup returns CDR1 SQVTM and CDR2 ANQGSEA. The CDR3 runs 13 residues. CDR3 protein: CSAAGQSLRELFF. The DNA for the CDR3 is TGCAGCGCGGCGGGACAGTCCTTGAGGGAGCTGTTTTTT.

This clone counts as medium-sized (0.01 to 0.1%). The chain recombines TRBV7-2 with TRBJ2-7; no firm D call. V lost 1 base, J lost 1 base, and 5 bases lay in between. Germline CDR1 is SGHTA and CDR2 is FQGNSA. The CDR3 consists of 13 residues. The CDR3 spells CASSLDRSYEQYF. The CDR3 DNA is TGTGCCAGCAGCTTAGACAGATCCTACGAGCAGTACTTC.

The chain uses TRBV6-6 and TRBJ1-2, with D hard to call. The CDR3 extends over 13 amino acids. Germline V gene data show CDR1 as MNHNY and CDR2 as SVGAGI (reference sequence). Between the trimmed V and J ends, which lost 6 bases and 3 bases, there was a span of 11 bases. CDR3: CASRAQRDYGYTF. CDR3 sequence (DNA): TGTGCCAGCAGGGCACAGAGGGACTATGGCTACACCTTC.

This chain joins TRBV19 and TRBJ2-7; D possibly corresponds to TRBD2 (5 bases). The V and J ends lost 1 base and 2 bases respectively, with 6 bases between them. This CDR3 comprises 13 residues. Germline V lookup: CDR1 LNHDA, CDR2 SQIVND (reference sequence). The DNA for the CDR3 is TGTGCCAGTAGTATAGGGACTGCCTACGAGCAGTACTTC. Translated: CASSIGTAYEQYF.

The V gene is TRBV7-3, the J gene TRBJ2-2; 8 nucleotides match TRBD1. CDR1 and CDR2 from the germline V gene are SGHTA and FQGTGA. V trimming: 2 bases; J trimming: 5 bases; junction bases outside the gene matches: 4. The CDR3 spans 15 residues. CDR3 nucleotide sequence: TGTGCCAGCAGCTTACAGGGGGCGCGGACCGGGGAGCTGTTTTTT. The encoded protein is CASSLQGARTGELFF. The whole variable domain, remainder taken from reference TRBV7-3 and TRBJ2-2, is GAGVSQTPSNKVTEKGKYVELRCDPISGHTALYWYRQSLGQGPEFLIYFQGTGAADDSGLPNDRFFAVRPEGSVSTLKIQRTERGDSAVYLCASSLQGARTGELFFGEGSRLTVL.

CDR3 residues: CASSPSTPMQFF. The DNA of the CDR3 is TGTGCCAGCAGCCCAAGTACCCCCATGCAGTTCTTC. This chain uses TRBV7-9 with TRBJ2-1; D not resolved. CDR1 and CDR2 from the germline V gene are SEHNR and FQNEAQ (reference sequence). V gave up 5 bases and J gave up 12 bases, with 14 bases separating them. This CDR3 comprises 12 residues.

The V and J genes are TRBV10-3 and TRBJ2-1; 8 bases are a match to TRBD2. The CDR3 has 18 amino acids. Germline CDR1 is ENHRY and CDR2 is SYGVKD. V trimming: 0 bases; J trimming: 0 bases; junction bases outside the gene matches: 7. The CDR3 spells CAISESGLAGISYNEQFF. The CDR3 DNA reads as TGTGCCATCAGTGAGTCGGGATTAGCGGGGATCTCCTACAATGAGCAGTTCTTC.

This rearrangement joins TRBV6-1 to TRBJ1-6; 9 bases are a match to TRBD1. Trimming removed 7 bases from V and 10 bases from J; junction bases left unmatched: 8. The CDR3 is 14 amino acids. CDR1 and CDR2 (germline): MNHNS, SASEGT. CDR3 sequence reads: CASIMTGGNSPLHF. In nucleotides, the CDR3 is TGTGCCAGCATTATGACAGGGGGAAACTCACCCCTCCACTTT.

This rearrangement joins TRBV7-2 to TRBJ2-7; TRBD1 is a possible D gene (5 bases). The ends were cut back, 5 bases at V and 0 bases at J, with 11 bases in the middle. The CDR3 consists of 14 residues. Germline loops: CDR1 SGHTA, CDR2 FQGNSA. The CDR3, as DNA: TGTGCCAGCAGCCCCATGACAGCCTCCTACGAGCAGTACTTC. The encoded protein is CASSPMTASYEQYF.

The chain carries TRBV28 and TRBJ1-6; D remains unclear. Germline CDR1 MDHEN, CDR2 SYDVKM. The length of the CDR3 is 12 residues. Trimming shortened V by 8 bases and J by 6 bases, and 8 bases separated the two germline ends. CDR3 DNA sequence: TGTGCCAGCCGGTTCGTTAATTCACCCCTCCACTTT. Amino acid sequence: CASRFVNSPLHF. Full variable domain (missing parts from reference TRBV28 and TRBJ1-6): DVKVTQSSRYLVKRTGEKVFLECVQDMDHENMFWYRQDPGLGLRLIYFSYDVKMKEKGDIPEGYSVSREKKERFSLILESASTNQTSMYLCASRFVNSPLHFGNGTRLTVT.

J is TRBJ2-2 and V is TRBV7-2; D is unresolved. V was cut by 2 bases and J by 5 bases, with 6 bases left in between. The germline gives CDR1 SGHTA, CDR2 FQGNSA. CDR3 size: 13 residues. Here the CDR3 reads CASSLLRTGELFF. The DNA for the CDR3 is TGTGCCAGCAGCTTACTCAGAACCGGGGAGCTGTTTTTT.

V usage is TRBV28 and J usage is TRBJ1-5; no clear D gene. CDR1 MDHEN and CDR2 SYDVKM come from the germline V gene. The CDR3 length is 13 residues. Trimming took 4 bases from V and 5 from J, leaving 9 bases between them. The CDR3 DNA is TGTGCCAGCAGTTCGCAGTTGGATCAGCCCCAGCATTTT. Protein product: CASSSQLDQPQHF. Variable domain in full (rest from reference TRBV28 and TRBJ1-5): DVKVTQSSRYLVKRTGEKVFLECVQDMDHENMFWYRQDPGLGLRLIYFSYDVKMKEKGDIPEGYSVSREKKERFSLILESASTNQTSMYLCASSSQLDQPQHFGDGTRLSIL.

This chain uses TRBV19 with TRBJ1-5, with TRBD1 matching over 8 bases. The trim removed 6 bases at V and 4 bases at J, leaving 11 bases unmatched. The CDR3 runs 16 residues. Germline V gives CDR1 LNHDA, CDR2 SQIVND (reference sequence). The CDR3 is CASRSPGQEGNQPQHF. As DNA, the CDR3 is TGTGCCAGTAGATCACCGGGACAGGAGGGGAATCAGCCCCAGCATTTT.